This is a list of T cell receptor beta chains from one sample in a study of human T cells and chemical hapten exposure. TCRdb passed the RACE reads through MiXCR, listing each CDR3 protein once. The table has under 100,000 distinct CDR3 sequences, around 9.3% seen once; the top ten hold about 5%. Sequenced material: whole blood, taken in connection with sensitization to the hapten diphenylcyclopropenone (DPC). The receptor set was obtained from a woman in her 50s with alopecia areata. Some clones in this sample may be carry-over from other donors' samples. CDR3s include the opening cysteine and the closing phenylalanine or tryptophan. D genes are given only for firm matches. Some rows mark clone size as missing; the rest say once, few, many or name a class of expanded clone.

D gene: -
V gene: TRBV23-1
clone size: few
J gene: TRBJ2-1
CDR3 protein: CASSPRAGERIYNEQFF
CDR3 DNA: TGCGCCAGCAGTCCTCGAGCTGGGGAGCGGATCTACAATGAGCAGTTCTTC

D gene: -
V gene: TRBV4-1
clone size: medium-sized
J gene: TRBJ2-3
CDR3 protein: CASSGVGFLVTDTQYF
CDR3 DNA: TGCGCCAGCAGCGGAGTTGGGTTCTTAGTCACAGATACGCAGTATTTT

D gene: -
V gene: TRBV5-6
clone size: -
J gene: TRBJ1-5
CDR3 protein: CASSPMARGNQPQHF
CDR3 DNA: TGTGCCAGCAGCCCGATGGCCAGGGGCAATCAGCCCCAGCATTTT

D gene: TRBD1
V gene: TRBV12-3/TRBV12-4
clone size: many
J gene: TRBJ1-5
CDR3 protein: CASSSTGGNQPQHF
CDR3 DNA: TGTGCCAGCAGTTCGACAGGGGGCAATCAGCCCCAGCATTTT

D gene: -
V gene: TRBV15
clone size: -
J gene: TRBJ2-6
CDR3 protein: CATSNPGGSGANVLTF
CDR3 DNA: TGTGCCACCAGCAACCCCGGAGGGTCTGGGGCCAACGTCCTGACTTTC

D gene: -
V gene: TRBV29-1
clone size: -
J gene: TRBJ2-2
CDR3 protein: CSVATSSTGELFF
CDR3 DNA: TGCAGCGTCGCCACTAGTTCCACCGGGGAGCTGTTTTTT

D gene: TRBD1
V gene: TRBV6-6
clone size: many
J gene: TRBJ2-1
CDR3 protein: CASTPGGTGGHNEQFF
CDR3 DNA: TGTGCCAGCACCCCAGGGGGGACAGGGGGTCACAATGAGCAGTTCTTC

D gene: TRBD1
V gene: TRBV27
clone size: many
J gene: TRBJ1-5
CDR3 protein: CASSLYPAGGAGKPQHF
CDR3 DNA: TGTGCCAGCAGTCTTTACCCGGCAGGGGGCGCCGGAAAGCCCCAGCATTTT

D gene: -
V gene: TRBV19
clone size: many
J gene: TRBJ2-2
CDR3 protein: CASNGVGGRSTGELFF
CDR3 DNA: TGTGCCAGTAACGGAGTGGGGGGGCGCAGCACCGGGGAGCTGTTTTTT

D gene: TRBD1
V gene: TRBV29-1
clone size: few
J gene: TRBJ2-3
CDR3 protein: CSGGQGGTDTQYF
CDR3 DNA: TGCAGCGGCGGACAGGGGGGCACAGATACGCAGTATTTT

D gene: -
V gene: TRBV6-1
clone size: many
J gene: TRBJ2-5
CDR3 protein: CASSALGETQYF
CDR3 DNA: TGTGCCAGCAGTGCCTTAGGAGAGACCCAGTACTTC

D gene: TRBD2
V gene: TRBV5-1
clone size: -
J gene: TRBJ2-7
CDR3 protein: CASTNPAPGLVTHEQYF
CDR3 DNA: TGCGCCAGCACCAACCCGGCACCGGGACTAGTAACACACGAGCAGTACTTC

D gene: TRBD1
V gene: TRBV19
clone size: -
J gene: TRBJ1-5
CDR3 protein: CASSIGKGGFGNQPQHF
CDR3 DNA: TGTGCCAGTAGTATTGGGAAAGGGGGCTTCGGCAATCAGCCCCAGCATTTT

D gene: TRBD1
V gene: TRBV6-5
clone size: many
J gene: TRBJ2-6
CDR3 protein: CASSQGAGANVLTF
CDR3 DNA: TGTGCCAGCAGCCAGGGGGCTGGGGCCAACGTCCTGACTTTC

D gene: TRBD1
V gene: TRBV14
clone size: few
J gene: TRBJ1-6
CDR3 protein: CASSQRQGARNKSPLHF
CDR3 DNA: TGTGCCAGCAGCCAAAGACAGGGGGCAAGAAATAAGTCACCCCTCCACTTT

D gene: -
V gene: TRBV12-3/TRBV12-4
clone size: few
J gene: TRBJ2-1
CDR3 protein: CASSFPPGRQFF
CDR3 DNA: TGTGCCAGCAGTTTCCCGCCCGGGCGGCAGTTCTTC

D gene: TRBD2
V gene: TRBV20-1
clone size: few
J gene: TRBJ2-3
CDR3 protein: CSARDLKVAGGPDTQYF
CDR3 DNA: TGCAGTGCTAGAGATCTGAAGGTAGCGGGAGGCCCAGATACGCAGTATTTT

D gene: TRBD2
V gene: TRBV11-2
clone size: many
J gene: TRBJ2-2
CDR3 protein: CASSRTRSGELFF
CDR3 DNA: TGTGCCAGCAGCCGGACTAGATCCGGGGAGCTGTTTTTT

D gene: TRBD2
V gene: TRBV12-3/TRBV12-4
clone size: many
J gene: TRBJ2-7
CDR3 protein: CASSQRSLAGTPDRYEQYF
CDR3 DNA: TGTGCCAGCAGCCAACGGAGCCTAGCGGGGACTCCGGACCGGTACGAGCAGTACTTC

D gene: -
V gene: TRBV20-1
clone size: -
J gene: TRBJ2-4
CDR3 protein: CSATSVADNIQYF
CDR3 DNA: TGCAGTGCTACGTCGGTAGCTGACAACATTCAGTACTTC

D gene: -
V gene: TRBV5-1
clone size: -
J gene: TRBJ1-4
CDR3 protein: CASSKSSGDNEKLFF
CDR3 DNA: TGCGCCAGCAGCAAATCGTCAGGAGATAATGAAAAACTGTTTTTT

D gene: -
V gene: TRBV12-3/TRBV12-4
clone size: many
J gene: TRBJ1-2
CDR3 protein: CASSPAVLGGYTF
CDR3 DNA: TGTGCCAGCAGCCCAGCGGTTCTGGGAGGCTACACCTTC

D gene: -
V gene: TRBV27
clone size: few
J gene: TRBJ1-5
CDR3 protein: CASSPSSGNQPQHF
CDR3 DNA: TGTGCCAGCAGTCCCTCCAGTGGCAATCAGCCCCAGCATTTT

D gene: -
V gene: TRBV5-4
clone size: many
J gene: TRBJ2-5
CDR3 protein: CASSLEGHPYQETQYF
CDR3 DNA: TGTGCCAGCAGCTTGGAGGGGCACCCGTACCAAGAGACCCAGTACTTC

D gene: TRBD2
V gene: TRBV15
clone size: -
J gene: TRBJ2-1
CDR3 protein: CATSQTSESYNEQFF
CDR3 DNA: TGTGCCACCAGCCAGACTAGCGAATCCTACAATGAGCAGTTCTTC

D gene: -
V gene: TRBV3-1
clone size: many
J gene: TRBJ1-2
CDR3 protein: CASSQVLGSSYGYTF
CDR3 DNA: TGTGCCAGCAGCCAAGTTTTAGGGTCGTCCTATGGCTACACCTTC

D gene: TRBD2
V gene: TRBV15
clone size: many
J gene: TRBJ2-1
CDR3 protein: CATRGTSVYNEQFF
CDR3 DNA: TGTGCCACCCGTGGGACTAGCGTATACAATGAGCAGTTCTTC

D gene: -
V gene: TRBV12-3/TRBV12-4
clone size: many
J gene: TRBJ2-7
CDR3 protein: CASSTRAGEQYF
CDR3 DNA: TGTGCCAGCAGTACCAGGGCCGGAGAGCAGTACTTC

D gene: -
V gene: TRBV20-1
clone size: -
J gene: TRBJ1-5
CDR3 protein: CSGGGFGQPQHF
CDR3 DNA: TGCAGTGGGGGAGGGTTCGGTCAGCCCCAGCATTTT

D gene: TRBD2
V gene: TRBV18
clone size: many
J gene: TRBJ2-7
CDR3 protein: CASSPDSGGPYEQYF
CDR3 DNA: TGTGCCAGCTCACCGGATAGCGGGGGTCCCTACGAGCAGTACTTC

D gene: TRBD2
V gene: TRBV11-2
clone size: few
J gene: TRBJ2-3
CDR3 protein: CASSPYGGGMDTQYF
CDR3 DNA: TGTGCCAGCAGCCCCTACGGCGGGGGTATGGATACGCAGTATTTT

D gene: -
V gene: TRBV7-2
clone size: many
J gene: TRBJ2-7
CDR3 protein: CASSPRSGAYSYEQYF
CDR3 DNA: TGTGCCAGCAGCCCCCGCTCAGGGGCCTACTCCTACGAGCAGTACTTC

D gene: -
V gene: TRBV7-6
clone size: many
J gene: TRBJ1-2
CDR3 protein: CASSPQVGSTNYGYTF
CDR3 DNA: TGTGCCAGCAGCCCTCAGGTGGGATCGACTAACTATGGCTACACCTTC

D gene: TRBD2
V gene: TRBV10-3
clone size: many
J gene: TRBJ2-1
CDR3 protein: CAISEREGTEQFF
CDR3 DNA: TGTGCCATCAGTGAGAGGGAGGGCACTGAGCAGTTCTTC

D gene: TRBD1
V gene: TRBV12-3/TRBV12-4
clone size: few
J gene: TRBJ1-5
CDR3 protein: CASRPDRGNSNQPQHF
CDR3 DNA: TGTGCCAGCAGACCGGACAGGGGCAATAGCAATCAGCCCCAGCATTTT

D gene: TRBD2
V gene: TRBV7-9
clone size: few
J gene: TRBJ2-5
CDR3 protein: CASSYRELAGGGETQYF
CDR3 DNA: TGTGCCAGCAGCTACCGGGAGCTAGCGGGAGGGGGAGAGACCCAGTACTTC

D gene: TRBD2
V gene: TRBV18
clone size: many
J gene: TRBJ2-5
CDR3 protein: CASSAGDYKEETQYF
CDR3 DNA: TGTGCCAGCTCAGCCGGGGACTACAAGGAAGAGACCCAGTACTTC

D gene: -
V gene: TRBV25-1
clone size: many
J gene: TRBJ1-1
CDR3 protein: CASSEWSGASSEAFF
CDR3 DNA: TGTGCCAGCAGTGAATGGAGCGGGGCGTCGTCTGAAGCTTTCTTT

D gene: -
V gene: TRBV4-1
clone size: few
J gene: TRBJ2-7
CDR3 protein: CASSQGTPYEQYF
CDR3 DNA: TGCGCCAGCAGCCAAGGGACACCCTACGAGCAGTACTTC

D gene: -
V gene: TRBV27
clone size: medium-sized
J gene: TRBJ2-1
CDR3 protein: CASSLIRVVNEQFF
CDR3 DNA: TGTGCCAGCAGTTTAATTCGTGTTGTCAATGAGCAGTTCTTC

D gene: -
V gene: TRBV2
clone size: few
J gene: TRBJ1-1
CDR3 protein: CASTDSRGTEAFF
CDR3 DNA: TGTGCCAGCACCGACAGCCGGGGAACTGAAGCTTTCTTT